This T cell receptor beta chain was retrieved from a study of CD8+CD57+ T cells in acquired aplastic anemia. Background on the study: The study obtained an average of about 3.4 ug of DNA from sorted CD4+ and CD8+ cells.

This clonotype was picked up many times. Its antigen remains unidentified. V lost 3 bases, J lost 8 bases, and 10 bases lay in between. Per the germline V gene, CDR1 is ENHRY and CDR2 is SYGVKD. The CDR3 extends over 13 amino acids. Investigators profiled TCR beta VDJ and CDR3 from genomic DNA template. One entry per CDR3 protein results from TCRdb running MiXCR on the reads. The sample contains more than 150,000 distinct CDR3 sequences, 48% of which appear only once. CD8+CD57+ cell expansion had been shown by flow cytometry in patients chosen for sequencing. Each patient carried a diagnosis of severe acquired aplastic anemia. Notes on the study in general: Overlap between patients and controls comprised almost 30 CD8+ CDR3 sequences. The CD8+ Simpson's diversity of patients and controls was not significantly different.

The V and J genes are TRBV10-3 and TRBJ1-4; D call uncertain. The sequenced material came from sorted CD4+, CD8+, or CD8+CD57+ T cells (not recorded which) from PBMCs. The clonotype comes from a human donor with aplastic anemia. CDR3 in amino acids: CAISEPGREKLFF. CDR3 nucleotide sequence: TGTGCCATCAGTGAACCGGGCCGCGAAAAACTGTTTTTT.